Below, 32 T cell receptor beta chains from the same sample are listed, as sequenced in a study of blood T cell repertoires in COVID-19. TCRdb keeps only in-frame clones here, not all; method: immunoSEQ multiplex PCR. The repertoire holds about 72,000 clones, with 86% as singletons. Sequencing was performed on peripheral blood. The receptor set was obtained from a man between 25 and 39 years old with acute or convalescent COVID-19.

The chain links TRBV7-3 to TRBJ2-1, with a tentative D call TRBD1 (6 bases). The germline V gene encodes CDR1 SGHTA and CDR2 FQGTGA. This CDR3 has 12 amino acids. The V gene lost 3 bases and the J gene lost 9 bases, with 9 bases spanning the gap. The CDR3 DNA follows: TGTGCCAGCAGCTTTAGGGGGAGTGAGCAGTTCTTC. Protein: CASSFRGSEQFF.

V is TRBV19 and J is TRBJ2-7; D is possibly TRBD2 (5 bases). Germline V lookup: CDR1 LNHDA, CDR2 SQIVND (reference sequence). The V end lost 4 bases, the J end lost 6 bases, and 16 bases lay between the germline ends. This CDR3 is built from 14 residues. The CDR3 loop is CASSSGSWGSEQYF. As DNA, the CDR3 is TGTGCCAGTAGTAGCGGGTCGTGGGGTTCCGAGCAGTACTTC.

The chain links TRBV11-2 to TRBJ2-1, with D possibly matching TRBD2 (6 bases). This CDR3 has 16 amino acids. Trimming pared 5 bases from V and 7 bases from J, leaving 21 bases between. CDR1 and CDR2 from the germline V gene are SGHAT and FQNNGV. CDR3 amino acids: CASSLGTWEVGNEQFF. CDR3 nucleotides: TGTGCCAGCAGCCTCGGGACCTGGGAGGTTGGAAATGAGCAGTTCTTC.

The chain carries TRBV10-1 and TRBJ2-3, with 8 bases lining up with TRBD1. The CDR3 loop spans 13 amino acids. V lost 4 bases and J lost 7; bases outside the gene matches: 4. Germline values: CDR1 WNHNN, CDR2 SYGVQD (reference sequence). CDR3: CASSGDRRNTQYF. As DNA, the CDR3 is TGCGCCAGCAGTGGGGACAGGAGAAATACGCAGTATTTT.

CDR3 in DNA: TGTGCCAGCAGCTTGACAGTTGGCGGGGAGCTGTTTTTT. As protein: CASSLTVGGELFF. This chain joins TRBV7-9 and TRBJ2-2; D perhaps matches TRBD1 (5 bases). Trimming shortened V by 3 bases and J by 7 bases, and 9 bases separated the two germline ends. This CDR3 comprises 13 residues. Per germline, CDR1 SEHNR and CDR2 FQNEAQ (reference sequence).

This clone was found a few times. The gene calls are TRBV4-1 and TRBJ1-3, with D unresolved. The CDR3 is 16 amino acids. Trimming stripped 1 base from V and 1 base from J, with 11 bases between. Germline CDR1 MGHRA, CDR2 YSYEKL. In DNA, the CDR3 is TGCGCCAGCAGCCAAGCCGCCGGCGGTTCTGGAAACACCATATATTTT. Its translation: CASSQAAGGSGNTIYF.

This clone was counted many times. This chain uses TRBV6-4 with TRBJ2-6; D is unclear. Trimming cost V 5 bases and J 2 bases, with 7 bases left between them. Looked up from germline, CDR1 is MRHNA and CDR2 is SNTAGT. CDR3 size: 14 residues. The CDR3 region is CASSSAAGANVLTF. In nucleotides, the CDR3 is TGTGCCAGCAGTTCGGCGGCTGGGGCCAACGTCCTGACTTTC.

The DNA for the CDR3 is TGTGCCAGCAGCCCCGGGACAGTTTCCACAGATACGCAGTATTTT. Protein sequence: CASSPGTVSTDTQYF. The chain joins TRBV7-2 to TRBJ2-3, with 7 positions matching TRBD1. The CDR3 has 15 amino acids. The V gene end was trimmed by 5 bases and the J gene end by 2 bases; junction bases not matched to a gene: 7. CDR1 is SGHTA, CDR2 FQGNSA, per germline.

This chain uses TRBV30 with TRBJ1-1; TRBD1 might be the D (6 bases). V dropped 2 bases and J dropped 2 bases, with 9 bases sitting between them. This CDR3 comprises 13 residues. From germline, CDR1 is GTSNPN and CDR2 SVGIG (reference sequence). The CDR3 DNA is TGTGCCTGGAGTAACAGGGTCAACACTGAAGCTTTCTTT. This translates into CAWSNRVNTEAFF.

The CDR3 spells CASSTGGFYGYTF. DNA for the CDR3: TGTGCCAGTTCGACAGGGGGCTTCTATGGCTACACCTTC. The chain carries TRBV25-1 and TRBJ1-2; 10 bases are shared with TRBD1. Germline assignment: CDR1 MGHDK and CDR2 SYGVNS. The V and J ends lost 9 bases and 4 bases, in that order; junction bases with no gene match: 5. This CDR3 contains 13 residues.

This chain links TRBV10-3 with TRBJ2-3, with 7 bases matching TRBD2. Trimming cost V 6 bases and J 0 bases; bases outside gene matches: 15. CDR3 length: 18 amino acids. Germline assignment: CDR1 ENHRY and CDR2 SYGVKD. The CDR3 DNA reads TGTGCCATCAGGGACCCAAGAGGGGAGGGATCTAGCACAGATACGCAGTATTTT. This translates into CAIRDPRGEGSSTDTQYF.

The chain carries TRBV11-3 and TRBJ2-1; D gene unclear. The V end lost 4 bases, the J end lost 8 bases, and 12 bases lay between the germline ends. The CDR3 has 13 amino acids. Germline V gene lookup returns CDR1 SGHNT and CDR2 YENEEA. The CDR3 nucleotides read TGTGCCAGCAGCTCCCAACCTCGGTATGAGCAGTTCTTC. This translates into CASSSQPRYEQFF.

This clone was seen a few times. V is TRBV5-1 and J is TRBJ1-1; perhaps TRBD1 as D (6 bases). The CDR3 covers 17 residues. Trimming took 1 base from V and 4 from J, leaving 20 bases between them. Germline CDR1 reads SGHRS; CDR2 reads YFSETQ. The CDR3 DNA reads TGCGCCAGCAGCTTGACAGGGAACCAGCTTCGGAGCACTGAAGCTTTCTTT. Residues: CASSLTGNQLRSTEAFF.

The rearrangement links TRBV27 to TRBJ1-2; D may be TRBD1 (6 bases). The V gene's germline CDR1 is MNHEY and CDR2 SMNVEV (reference sequence). V lost 7 bases to trimming and J lost 5 bases, with 20 bases between them. The CDR3 loop spans 15 amino acids. The CDR3 region is CASTSPREGTYGYTF. The CDR3 coding sequence is TGTGCCAGCACCTCACCCCGCGAGGGGACATATGGCTACACCTTC.

The gene calls are TRBV28 and TRBJ2-3, with TRBD2 matching over 7 bases. There are 20 residues in the CDR3. Losses at the gene ends were 3 bases for V and 3 bases for J; bases not matched to a gene: 21. CDR1 MDHEN and CDR2 SYDVKM come from the germline V gene. CDR3 loop: CASSLGTKPTRRRRTDTQYF. The CDR3 nucleotides read TGTGCCAGCAGTTTGGGGACTAAGCCGACTCGAAGGCGAAGGACAGATACGCAGTATTTT.

V is TRBV2 and J is TRBJ1-2; D is ambiguous. The germline gives CDR1 SNHLY, CDR2 FYNNEI. V gave up 3 bases and J gave up 4 bases, with 6 bases separating them. The CDR3 is 12 residues long. CDR3 protein: CASSDRVYGYTF. The CDR3, as DNA: TGTGCCAGCAGTGATCGGGTCTATGGCTACACCTTC.

This clone was observed a few times. J is TRBJ1-4 and V is TRBV6-1; no definite D call. Germline CDR1 and CDR2: MNHNS and SASEGT. The V and J ends lost 2 bases and 5 bases respectively, with 6 bases between them. CDR3 size: 13 residues. The CDR3 protein is CASSERENEKLFF. CDR3 nucleotides: TGTGCCAGCAGTGAAAGAGAGAATGAAAAACTGTTTTTT.

V usage is TRBV6-5 and J usage is TRBJ1-2; 8 bases are a match to TRBD1. Germline V CDR1 and CDR2: MNHEY, SVGAGI. The CDR3 spans 13 residues. The V segment lost 6 bases and the J segment 6 bases; nucleotides outside the gene matches: 6. This CDR3 is CASRKTGEDGYTF. CDR3 sequence (DNA): TGTGCCAGCAGGAAGACAGGGGAAGATGGCTACACCTTC.

V gene TRBV5-1 combines with J gene TRBJ1-1; 10 nucleotides match TRBD1. Germline CDR1 reads SGHRS; CDR2 reads YFSETQ. The CDR3 consists of 16 residues. V was pared by 4 bases and J by 1 base, with 7 bases of the junction left unmatched. The CDR3 nucleotides read TGCGCCAGCAGCCCCGGGACAGGGGATCGGAACACTGAAGCTTTCTTT. It encodes CASSPGTGDRNTEAFF.

The chain links TRBV28 to TRBJ1-1; D uncertain. The CDR3 is 13 residues long. The germline V gene has CDR1 MDHEN and CDR2 SYDVKM. V gave up 3 bases and J gave up 7 bases, with 12 bases separating them. The CDR3 nucleotides are TGTGCCAGCAGTTTTAGTCACAGCCGTGAAGCTTTCTTT. As protein: CASSFSHSREAFF.

The J gene is TRBJ2-1, the V gene TRBV10-1, with 7 bases lining up with TRBD1. The CDR3 contains 16 residues. V lost 0 bases and J lost 10; bases outside the gene matches: 12. Germline V lookup: CDR1 WNHNN, CDR2 SYGVQD (reference sequence). DNA for the CDR3: TGCGCCAGCAGTGAGTCCTCCCGGACAGGATTCAACGAGCAGTTCTTC. Translated: CASSESSRTGFNEQFF.

The chain combines TRBV28 with TRBJ2-2, with D unresolved. The CDR3 extends over 12 amino acids. CDR1 is MDHEN, CDR2 SYDVKM, per germline. Trimming removed 7 bases at V and 6 bases at J, with 9 bases between. CDR3 in amino acids: CASIGRPGELFF. Here the CDR3 DNA reads TGTGCCAGCATTGGGCGACCCGGGGAGCTGTTTTTT.

The chain employs TRBV6-2 or TRBV6-3 and TRBJ2-7; D is ambiguous. Germline CDR1 and CDR2: MNHEY and SVGEGT. The CDR3 consists of 12 residues. The germline V and J ends were trimmed by 5 bases and 0 bases, with 5 bases remaining between them. The DNA of the CDR3 is TGTGCCAGCAGTACCAGCTCCTACGAGCAGTACTTC. It translates to CASSTSSYEQYF.

The V and J genes are TRBV5-1 and TRBJ1-2; D is unclear. Trimming stripped 2 bases from V and 2 bases from J, with 7 bases between. Germline CDR1 is SGHRS and CDR2 is YFSETQ. CDR3 length equals 13 residues. CDR3 in DNA: TGCGCCAGCAGCTTCGCCAGGAACTATGGCTACACCTTC. It translates to CASSFARNYGYTF.

This clone occurred once. The chain is built from TRBV23-1 and TRBJ2-7; TRBD2 aligns across 10 bases. TRBV23-1 is placed among ORFs of uncertain function. With V trimmed by 8 bases and J by 0 bases, 22 bases remained unmatched. This CDR3 has 20 residues. The CDR3 bases are TGCGCCAGCGCAAACCCGACGGCACTAGCGGGGTTCCGAAGCTCCTACGAGCAGTACTTC. It yields the protein CASANPTALAGFRSSYEQYF.

The chain links TRBV5-1 to TRBJ2-2; D is ambiguous. Germline CDR1 is SGHRS and CDR2 is YFSETQ. V was clipped by 2 bases and J by 0 bases, with 5 bases between them. This CDR3 has 14 residues. CDR3 residues: CASSFDTNTGELFF. DNA for the CDR3: TGCGCCAGCAGCTTCGACACGAACACCGGGGAGCTGTTTTTT. The full variable domain, completed using reference TRBV5-1 and TRBJ2-2, is KAGVTQTPRYLIKTRGQQVTLSCSPISGHRSVSWYQQTPGQGLQFLFEYFSETQRNKGNFPGRFSGRQFSNSRSEMNVSTLELGDSALYLCASSFDTNTGELFFGEGSRLTVL.

This chain connects TRBV11-2 to TRBJ2-6; no reliable D call. Per germline, CDR1 SGHAT and CDR2 FQNNGV. V lost 2 bases to trimming and J lost 0 bases, with 8 bases between them. The CDR3 spans 16 residues. As DNA, the CDR3 is TGTGCCAGCAGCTTATATGAACTCTCTGGGGCCAACGTCCTGACTTTC. Translated: CASSLYELSGANVLTF.

The chain employs TRBV7-2 and TRBJ2-7, with TRBD1 as a possible D gene (5 bases). Germline values: CDR1 SGHTA, CDR2 FQGNSA. The V end lost 4 bases, the J end lost 2 bases, and 6 bases lay between the germline ends. This CDR3 region has 12 residues. The CDR3 DNA sequence: TGTGCCAGCAGCTGGACAACCTACGAGCAGTACTTC. Its protein product is CASSWTTYEQYF.

J is TRBJ2-5 and V is TRBV7-9, with 7 nucleotides matching TRBD1. The length of the CDR3 is 15 residues. J lost 1 base, V lost 2 bases, and 4 bases had no gene match. The germline CDR1 and CDR2 sequences are SEHNR and FQNEAQ (reference sequence). The CDR3 DNA reads as TGTGCCAGCAGCTTACCCCGGGACAGCCAAGAGACCCAGTACTTC. Amino acids: CASSLPRDSQETQYF. Complete variable domain (other parts from reference TRBV7-9 and TRBJ2-5): DTGVSQNPRHKITKRGQNVTFRCDPISEHNRLYWYRQTLGQGPEFLTYFQNEAQLEKSRLLSDRFSAERPKGSFSTLEIQRTEQGDSAMYLCASSLPRDSQETQYFGPGTRLLVL.

V usage is TRBV30 and J usage is TRBJ1-4, with 7 bases fitting TRBD1. The germline gives CDR1 GTSNPN, CDR2 SVGIG (reference sequence). The junction had 6 bases not matched to a gene; V was cut back by 0 bases and J by 11 bases. The CDR3 covers 13 residues. The DNA of the CDR3 is TGTGCCTGGAGTGTGACAGGGATGGGGAAACTGTTTTTT. Residues: CAWSVTGMGKLFF. The whole variable domain, filled in from reference TRBV30 and TRBJ1-4, reads SQTIHQWPATLVQPVGSPLSLECTVEGTSNPNLYWYRQAAGRGLQLLFYSVGIGQISSEVPQNLSASRPQDRQFILSSKKLLLSDSGFYLCAWSVTGMGKLFFGSGTQLSVL.

There are a few counts of this clone. The rearrangement joins TRBV30 to TRBJ2-2, with D unclear. Trimming left V 0 bases short and J 0 bases short, with 8 bases between. CDR3 size: 15 residues. Germline V CDR1 and CDR2: GTSNPN, SVGIG (reference sequence). This chain's CDR3 is CAWSVMSTNTGELFF. CDR3 coding DNA: TGTGCCTGGAGTGTCATGTCAACGAACACCGGGGAGCTGTTTTTT.

This chain joins TRBV30 and TRBJ1-1; D not certain. CDR1 and CDR2 from the germline V gene are GTSNPN and SVGIG (reference sequence). Trimming cost V 5 bases and J 5 bases, with 9 bases left between them. The CDR3 has 11 residues. CDR3 bases: TGTGCCTGGGAGAGGGTTACTGAAGCTTTCTTT. It translates to CAWERVTEAFF.